The rows below give T cell receptor beta chains drawn from one sample of a study of blood T cell repertoires in COVID-19. The protocol was immunoSEQ multiplex PCR, while the TCRdb copy is restricted to in-frame clones and leaves out a portion. The table includes 120,000 to 150,000 clones, approximately 84% detected once. Sequencing used peripheral blood. The receptors were gathered from a human donor with acute or convalescent COVID-19. The donor label of this sample is uncertain. CDR3s include the opening cysteine and the closing phenylalanine or tryptophan. Fields, in order: clone size, V gene, J gene, D gene, CDR3 protein, CDR3 DNA. A D gene is named only where the DNA matches it firmly. The size field is filled for only some rows; it gives once, few, many or a size class.

abundance: NA; v_gene: TRBV2; j_gene: TRBJ1-4; d_gene: NA; CDR3aa: CASSERRGDEKLFF; CDR3nt: TGTGCCAGCAGTGAACGCAGGGGAGATGAAAAACTGTTTTTT
abundance: NA; v_gene: TRBV5-4; j_gene: TRBJ1-2; d_gene: TRBD1; CDR3aa: CASSIGTDLRDYGYTF; CDR3nt: TGTGCCAGCAGCATCGGGACAGACCTAAGGGACTATGGCTACACCTTC
abundance: NA; v_gene: TRBV6-5; j_gene: TRBJ2-1; d_gene: TRBD2; CDR3aa: CASSYQFSGINNEQFF; CDR3nt: TGTGCCAGCAGTTACCAGTTTAGCGGGATAAACAATGAGCAGTTCTTC
abundance: NA; v_gene: TRBV18; j_gene: TRBJ1-3; d_gene: NA; CDR3aa: CASSPGHSSGNTIYF; CDR3nt: TGTGCCAGCTCACCAGGACACAGCTCTGGAAACACCATATATTTT
abundance: once; v_gene: TRBV7-9; j_gene: TRBJ2-5; d_gene: NA; CDR3aa: CASSSRAETQYF; CDR3nt: TGTGCCAGCAGCTCGCGCGCCGAGACCCAGTACTTC
abundance: NA; v_gene: TRBV2; j_gene: TRBJ1-5; d_gene: NA; CDR3aa: CASSVERGNQPQHF; CDR3nt: TGTGCCAGCAGTGTAGAGAGGGGGAATCAGCCCCAGCATTTT
abundance: NA; v_gene: TRBV19; j_gene: TRBJ1-1; d_gene: NA; CDR3aa: CASSIYSGAPNTEAFF; CDR3nt: TGTGCCAGTAGTATTTATTCAGGGGCCCCGAACACTGAAGCTTTCTTT
abundance: few; v_gene: TRBV28; j_gene: TRBJ1-5; d_gene: TRBD1; CDR3aa: CASYPGAGGRSNQPQHF; CDR3nt: TGTGCCAGCTACCCCGGTGCAGGGGGCAGGAGCAATCAGCCCCAGCATTTT
abundance: NA; v_gene: TRBV7-2; j_gene: TRBJ2-1; d_gene: NA; CDR3aa: CASSLEPGDYNEQFF; CDR3nt: TGTGCCAGCAGCTTAGAGCCCGGGGATTACAATGAGCAGTTCTTC
abundance: NA; v_gene: TRBV19; j_gene: TRBJ1-5; d_gene: NA; CDR3aa: CASSYNSNQPQHF; CDR3nt: TGTGCCAGTAGTTACAACAGCAATCAGCCCCAGCATTTT
abundance: NA; v_gene: TRBV6-5; j_gene: TRBJ1-1; d_gene: TRBD1; CDR3aa: CASRGGQGNTEAFF; CDR3nt: TGTGCCAGCAGGGGAGGACAGGGGAACACTGAAGCTTTCTTT
abundance: NA; v_gene: TRBV2; j_gene: TRBJ1-1; d_gene: NA; CDR3aa: CASSDGAKGIAFF; CDR3nt: TGTGCCAGCAGTGATGGGGCCAAGGGCATAGCTTTCTTT
abundance: NA; v_gene: TRBV24-1; j_gene: TRBJ2-1; d_gene: TRBD2; CDR3aa: CATSDPSSSGSANNEQFF; CDR3nt: TGTGCCACCAGTGACCCGTCCTCTAGCGGGAGTGCCAACAATGAGCAGTTCTTC
abundance: NA; v_gene: TRBV25-1; j_gene: TRBJ1-2; d_gene: NA; CDR3aa: CASSGSLSEGAYGYTF; CDR3nt: TGTGCCAGCAGTGGTTCACTTTCGGAGGGCGCCTATGGCTACACCTTC
abundance: NA; v_gene: TRBV2; j_gene: TRBJ2-5; d_gene: NA; CDR3aa: CASSAGRRQETQYF; CDR3nt: TGTGCCAGCAGTGCTGGCAGGAGGCAAGAGACCCAGTACTTC
abundance: NA; v_gene: TRBV18; j_gene: TRBJ1-5; d_gene: NA; CDR3aa: CASSFRGQDNQPQHF; CDR3nt: TGTGCCAGCTCATTCAGGGGTCAGGACAATCAGCCCCAGCATTTT
abundance: NA; v_gene: TRBV29-1; j_gene: TRBJ1-2; d_gene: TRBD1; CDR3aa: CSVRTGAYGYTF; CDR3nt: TGCAGCGTACGGACAGGGGCGTATGGCTACACCTTC